This TCR beta chain was retrieved from a study of early T cells in non-severe SARS-CoV-2 infection. The wider study: RNA in bulk from unsorted whole blood was sequenced, and chains were unpaired. Study conclusions and caveats: In VDJdb matching, anti-spike CD8 responses were favored while private and CD4 specificities went missing.

Tagging with unique molecular identifiers was applied to individual cDNA molecules. Via MiXCR, TCRdb re-called the 5' RACE reads, giving one row per CDR3 protein. Counted here are about 94,000 distinct CDR3 sequences, 13% occurring once; the ten biggest clones make up about 2%. J was trimmed by 0 bases and V by 6 bases; bases with no gene match: 8. Germline-derived CDR1 and CDR2 are MNHEY and SVGEGT. CDR3 length: 17 residues. On this clonotype: Its antigen remains unknown.

This clonotype was sampled from an adult who was a healthcare worker with PCR-confirmed SARS-CoV-2 infection or an uninfected control (not recorded which). J is TRBJ2-6 and V is TRBV6-2 or TRBV6-3; the match to TRBD1 covers 7 bases. The sample consisted of whole blood. The CDR3 loop is CASSLQGSLSGANVLTF. The DNA of the CDR3 is TGTGCCAGCAGCCTACAGGGGTCTCTCTCTGGGGCCAACGTCCTGACTTTC.